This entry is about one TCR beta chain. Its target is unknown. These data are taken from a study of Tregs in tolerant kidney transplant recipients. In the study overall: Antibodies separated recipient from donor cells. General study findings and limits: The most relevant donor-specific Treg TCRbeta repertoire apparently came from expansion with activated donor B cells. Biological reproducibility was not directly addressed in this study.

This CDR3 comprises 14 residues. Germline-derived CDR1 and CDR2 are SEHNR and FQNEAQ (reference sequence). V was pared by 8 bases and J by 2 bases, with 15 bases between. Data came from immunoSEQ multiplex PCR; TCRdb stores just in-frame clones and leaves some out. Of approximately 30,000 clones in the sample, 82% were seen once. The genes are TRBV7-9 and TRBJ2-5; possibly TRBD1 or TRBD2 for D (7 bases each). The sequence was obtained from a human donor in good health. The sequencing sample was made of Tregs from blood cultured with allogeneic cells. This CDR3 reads CASGEGAYQETQYF. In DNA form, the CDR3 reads TGTGCCAGCGGGGAGGGGGCATATCAAGAGACCCAGTACTTC.